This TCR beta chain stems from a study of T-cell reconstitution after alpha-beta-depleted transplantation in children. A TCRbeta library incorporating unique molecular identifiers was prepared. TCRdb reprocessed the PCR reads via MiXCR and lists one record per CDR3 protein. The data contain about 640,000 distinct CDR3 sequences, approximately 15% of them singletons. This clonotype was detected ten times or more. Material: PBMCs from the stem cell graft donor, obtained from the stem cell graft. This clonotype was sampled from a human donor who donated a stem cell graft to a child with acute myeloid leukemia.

In nucleotides, the CDR3 is TGCAGTGCTAGAGAGGGTAGCGGGGTACTCTACAATGAGCAGTTCTTC. Translated: CSAREGSGVLYNEQFF. The rearrangement uses TRBV20-1 and TRBJ2-1, with 8 bases aligning to TRBD2. The V and J ends lost 0 bases and 3 bases, in that order; junction bases with no gene match: 7. The length of the CDR3 is 16 residues. From germline, CDR1 is DFQATT and CDR2 SNEGSKA (reference sequence).